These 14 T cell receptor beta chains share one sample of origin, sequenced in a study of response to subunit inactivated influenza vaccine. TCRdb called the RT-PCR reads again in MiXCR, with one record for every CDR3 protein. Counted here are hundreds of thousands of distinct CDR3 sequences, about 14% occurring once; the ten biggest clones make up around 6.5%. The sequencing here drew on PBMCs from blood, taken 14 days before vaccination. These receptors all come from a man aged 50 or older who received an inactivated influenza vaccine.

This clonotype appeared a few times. CDR3 nucleotides: TGTGCCAGCTCTCAAAGACAGGGGGATCAAGAGACCCAGTACTTC. It codes for CASSQRQGDQETQYF. The chain joins TRBV18 to TRBJ2-5; 9 nucleotides line up with TRBD1. V lost 6 bases and J lost 2; bases outside the gene matches: 7. CDR1 and CDR2 from the germline V gene are KGHSH and LQKENI. CDR3 length: 15 amino acids.

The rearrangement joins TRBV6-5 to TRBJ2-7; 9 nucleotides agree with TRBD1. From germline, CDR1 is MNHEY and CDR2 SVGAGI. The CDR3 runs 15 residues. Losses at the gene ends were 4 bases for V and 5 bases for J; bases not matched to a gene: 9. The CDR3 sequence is CASSSTGTGSNEQYF. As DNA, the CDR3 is TGTGCCAGCAGTTCCACCGGGACAGGGTCTAACGAGCAGTACTTC.

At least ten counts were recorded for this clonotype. The CDR3 nucleotides are TGTGCCAGCAGCTCCAGGGTATCCGGGGAGCTGTTTTTT. Translating gives CASSSRVSGELFF. The gene calls are TRBV7-2 and TRBJ2-2; weak D call: TRBD1 (5 bases). There are 13 residues in the CDR3. V lost 4 bases and J lost 6, with 9 bases in between. CDR1 and CDR2 from the germline V gene are SGHTA and FQGNSA. Drawing the rest from reference TRBV7-2 and TRBJ2-2, the complete variable domain is GAGVSQSPSNKVTEKGKDVELRCDPISGHTALYWYRQSLGQGLEFLIYFQGNSAPDKSGLPSDRFSAERTGGSVSTLTIQRTQQEDSAVYLCASSSRVSGELFFGEGSRLTVL.

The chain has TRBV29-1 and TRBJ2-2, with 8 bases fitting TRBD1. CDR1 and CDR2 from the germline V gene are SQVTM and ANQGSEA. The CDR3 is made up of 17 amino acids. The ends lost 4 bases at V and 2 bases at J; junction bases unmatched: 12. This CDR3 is CSVGGEQGAGNTGELFF. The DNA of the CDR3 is TGCAGCGTTGGAGGGGAGCAGGGGGCGGGAAACACCGGGGAGCTGTTTTTT.

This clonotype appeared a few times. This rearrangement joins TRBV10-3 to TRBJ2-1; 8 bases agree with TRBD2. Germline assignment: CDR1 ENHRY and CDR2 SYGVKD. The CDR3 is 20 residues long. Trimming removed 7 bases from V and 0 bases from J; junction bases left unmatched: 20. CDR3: CAITGAAPTSGPSSYNEQFF. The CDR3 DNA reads TGTGCCATCACCGGGGCCGCACCAACTAGCGGACCAAGCTCCTACAATGAGCAGTTCTTC.

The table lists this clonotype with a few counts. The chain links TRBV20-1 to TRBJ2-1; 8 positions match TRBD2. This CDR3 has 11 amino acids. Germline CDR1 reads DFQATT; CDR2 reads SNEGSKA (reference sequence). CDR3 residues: CSAGGAGEQFF. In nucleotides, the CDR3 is TGCAGCGCGGGGGGAGCCGGTGAGCAGTTCTTC.

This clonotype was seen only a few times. In nucleotides, the CDR3 is TGTGCCAGCAGCTACGACAGGGGCACTATTAAAGCTTTCTTT. Translating it yields CASSYDRGTIKAFF. The gene calls are TRBV7-9 and TRBJ1-1, with 8 bases lining up with TRBD1. CDR1 is SEHNR, CDR2 FQNEAQ, per germline (reference sequence). Trimming at V came to 4 bases and at J to 9 bases, leaving 10 bases not matched to a gene. The CDR3 sequence is 14 residues long.

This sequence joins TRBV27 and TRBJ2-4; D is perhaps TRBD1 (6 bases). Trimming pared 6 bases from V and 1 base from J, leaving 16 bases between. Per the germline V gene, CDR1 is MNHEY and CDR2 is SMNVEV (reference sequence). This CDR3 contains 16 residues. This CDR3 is CASSYTGYIAKNIQYF. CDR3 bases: TGTGCCAGCAGCTATACAGGGTATATCGCCAAAAACATTCAGTACTTC.

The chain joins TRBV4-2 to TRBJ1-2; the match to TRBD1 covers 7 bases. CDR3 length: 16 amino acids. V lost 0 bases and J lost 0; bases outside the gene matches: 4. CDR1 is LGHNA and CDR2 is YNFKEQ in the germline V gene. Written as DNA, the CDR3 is TGTGCCAGCAGCCAAGAATCGGGACAGTCTAACTATGGCTACACCTTC. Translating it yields CASSQESGQSNYGYTF.

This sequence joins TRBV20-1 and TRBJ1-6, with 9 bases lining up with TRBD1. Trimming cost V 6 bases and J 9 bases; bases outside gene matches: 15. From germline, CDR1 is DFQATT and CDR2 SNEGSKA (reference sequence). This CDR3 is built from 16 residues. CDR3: CSAPQPGQGSFSPLHF. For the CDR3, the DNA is TGCAGTGCCCCTCAGCCGGGACAGGGTTCATTTTCACCCCTCCACTTT.

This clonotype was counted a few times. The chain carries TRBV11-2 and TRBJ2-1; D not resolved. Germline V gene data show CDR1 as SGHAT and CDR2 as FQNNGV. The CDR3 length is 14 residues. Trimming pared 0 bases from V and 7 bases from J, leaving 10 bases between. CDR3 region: CASSLDRGWNEQFF. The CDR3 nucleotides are TGTGCCAGCAGCTTAGATCGCGGTTGGAATGAGCAGTTCTTC.

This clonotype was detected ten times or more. CDR3 nucleotide sequence: TGTGCCAGCAGGATAGCGGGATCCTACGAGCAGTACTTC. Translated, it gives CASRIAGSYEQYF. The chain couples TRBV27 to TRBJ2-7; 8 nucleotides agree with TRBD2. The CDR3 extends over 13 amino acids. The junction had 2 bases not matched to a gene; V was cut back by 6 bases and J by 1 base. Per the germline V gene, CDR1 is MNHEY and CDR2 is SMNVEV (reference sequence).

The DNA for the CDR3 is TGTGCCAGCAGTTTTGACCTCAGCGAAGGGGGCCTGTACGAGCAGTACTTC. Translation gives CASSFDLSEGGLYEQYF. V and J are TRBV12-3 or TRBV12-4 and TRBJ2-7; 7 positions match TRBD1. The CDR3 loop spans 17 amino acids. Germline trimming cut 3 bases from V and 4 bases from J; bases unmatched to any gene: 15.

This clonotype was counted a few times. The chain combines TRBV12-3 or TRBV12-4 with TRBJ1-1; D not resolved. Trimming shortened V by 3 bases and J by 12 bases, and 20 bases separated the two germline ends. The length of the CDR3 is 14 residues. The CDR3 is CASSFKGIQWLTFF. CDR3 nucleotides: TGTGCCAGCAGTTTTAAGGGAATTCAATGGTTAACTTTCTTT.